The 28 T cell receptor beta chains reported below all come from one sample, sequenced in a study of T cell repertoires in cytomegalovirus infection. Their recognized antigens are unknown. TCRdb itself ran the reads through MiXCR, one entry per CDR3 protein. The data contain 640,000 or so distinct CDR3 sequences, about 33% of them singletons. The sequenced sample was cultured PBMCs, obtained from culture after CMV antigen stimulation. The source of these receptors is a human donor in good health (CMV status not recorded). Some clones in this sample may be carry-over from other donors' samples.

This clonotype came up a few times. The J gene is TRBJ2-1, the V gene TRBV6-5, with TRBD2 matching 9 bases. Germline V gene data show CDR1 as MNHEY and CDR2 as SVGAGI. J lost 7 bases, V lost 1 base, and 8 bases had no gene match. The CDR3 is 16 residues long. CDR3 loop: CASSYWAGGAQNEQFF. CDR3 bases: TGTGCCAGCAGTTACTGGGCGGGAGGGGCCCAAAATGAGCAGTTCTTC.

The CDR3 loop is CASSSTGRENYNEQFF. The CDR3 DNA reads as TGTGCCAGCAGCTCCACAGGGAGGGAAAACTACAATGAGCAGTTCTTC. The chain uses TRBV11-2 and TRBJ2-1; a possible D gene is TRBD2 (7 bases). V was pared by 4 bases and J by 3 bases, with 16 bases between. Germline lookup yields CDR1 SGHAT and CDR2 FQNNGV. This CDR3 has 16 amino acids.

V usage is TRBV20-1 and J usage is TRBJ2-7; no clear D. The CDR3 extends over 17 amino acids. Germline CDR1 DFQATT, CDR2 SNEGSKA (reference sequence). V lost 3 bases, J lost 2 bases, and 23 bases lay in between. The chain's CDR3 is CSASVPGFSAVTYEQYF. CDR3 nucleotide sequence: TGCAGTGCTAGCGTACCCGGATTCTCAGCCGTAACCTACGAGCAGTACTTC.

The CDR3 nucleotides are TGCGCCAGCAGCCAAGAAGTCCTCGGAAACTACGAGCAGTACTTC. Protein: CASSQEVLGNYEQYF. The rearrangement uses TRBV4-1 and TRBJ2-7; D is ambiguous. Trimming cost V 0 bases and J 3 bases, with 12 bases left between them. Germline V gene lookup returns CDR1 MGHRA and CDR2 YSYEKL. The CDR3 spans 15 residues.

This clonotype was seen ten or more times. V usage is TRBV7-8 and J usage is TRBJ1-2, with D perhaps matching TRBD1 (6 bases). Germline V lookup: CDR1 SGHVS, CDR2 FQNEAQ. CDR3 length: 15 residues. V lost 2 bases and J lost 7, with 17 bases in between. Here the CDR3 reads CASSLLLDSQPGYTF. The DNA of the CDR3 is TGTGCCAGCAGCTTACTCCTGGACAGCCAACCTGGCTACACCTTC.

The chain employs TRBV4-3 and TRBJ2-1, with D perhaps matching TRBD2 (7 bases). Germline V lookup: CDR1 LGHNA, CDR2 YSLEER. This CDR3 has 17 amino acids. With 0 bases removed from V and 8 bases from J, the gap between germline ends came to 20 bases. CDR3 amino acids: CASSQDSFRGAGDEQFF. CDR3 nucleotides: TGCGCCAGCAGCCAAGATTCCTTTAGGGGGGCGGGAGATGAGCAGTTCTTC.

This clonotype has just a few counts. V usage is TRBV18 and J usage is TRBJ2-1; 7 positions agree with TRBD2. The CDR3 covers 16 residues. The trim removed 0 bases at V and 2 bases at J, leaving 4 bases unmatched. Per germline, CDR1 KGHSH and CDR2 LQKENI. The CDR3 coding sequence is TGTGCCAGCTCACCACCTGGGGGGGGAACCTACAATGAGCAGTTCTTC. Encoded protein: CASSPPGGGTYNEQFF.

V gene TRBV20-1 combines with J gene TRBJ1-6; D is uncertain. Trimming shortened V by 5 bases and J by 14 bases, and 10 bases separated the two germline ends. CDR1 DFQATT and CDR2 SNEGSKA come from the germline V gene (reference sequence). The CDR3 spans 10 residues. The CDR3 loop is CSAGGGTLHF. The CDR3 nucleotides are TGCAGTGCTGGCGGAGGGACCCTCCACTTT.

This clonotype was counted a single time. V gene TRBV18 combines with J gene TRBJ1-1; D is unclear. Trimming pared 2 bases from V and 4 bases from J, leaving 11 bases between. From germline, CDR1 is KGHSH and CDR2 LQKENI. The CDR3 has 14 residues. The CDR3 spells CASSPRTLSTEAFF. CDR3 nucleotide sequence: TGTGCCAGCTCACCAAGGACCCTGAGCACTGAAGCTTTCTTT.

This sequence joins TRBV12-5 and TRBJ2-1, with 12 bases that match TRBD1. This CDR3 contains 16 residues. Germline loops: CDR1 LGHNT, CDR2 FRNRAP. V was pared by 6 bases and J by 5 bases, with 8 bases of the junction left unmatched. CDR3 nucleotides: TGTGCTAGTGGGAAGGGACAGGGGGCTTGGAACAATGAGCAGTTCTTC. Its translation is CASGKGQGAWNNEQFF.

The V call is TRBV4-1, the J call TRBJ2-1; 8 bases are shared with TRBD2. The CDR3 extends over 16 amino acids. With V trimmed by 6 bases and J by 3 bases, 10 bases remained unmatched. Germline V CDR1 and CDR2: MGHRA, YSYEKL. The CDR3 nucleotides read TGCGCCAGCAGTCGTGCGAGCGGGAGTTACTACAATGAGCAGTTCTTC. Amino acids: CASSRASGSYYNEQFF.

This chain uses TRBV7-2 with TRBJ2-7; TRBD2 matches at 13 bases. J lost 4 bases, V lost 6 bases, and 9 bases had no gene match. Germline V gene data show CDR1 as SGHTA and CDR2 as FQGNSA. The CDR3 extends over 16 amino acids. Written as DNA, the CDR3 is TGTGCCAGCAGTTCACGGGGACTAGCGGGAAAGTACGAGCAGTACTTC. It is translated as CASSSRGLAGKYEQYF. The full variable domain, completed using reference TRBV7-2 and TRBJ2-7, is GAGVSQSPSNKVTEKGKDVELRCDPISGHTALYWYRQSLGQGLEFLIYFQGNSAPDKSGLPSDRFSAERTGGSVSTLTIQRTQQEDSAVYLCASSSRGLAGKYEQYFGPGTRLTVT.

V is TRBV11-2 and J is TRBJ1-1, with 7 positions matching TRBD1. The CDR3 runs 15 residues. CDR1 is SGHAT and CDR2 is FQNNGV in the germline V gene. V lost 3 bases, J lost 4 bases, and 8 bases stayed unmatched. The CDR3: CASSFLAGGITEAFF. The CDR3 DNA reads TGTGCCAGCAGCTTCCTCGCAGGGGGGATCACTGAAGCTTTCTTT.

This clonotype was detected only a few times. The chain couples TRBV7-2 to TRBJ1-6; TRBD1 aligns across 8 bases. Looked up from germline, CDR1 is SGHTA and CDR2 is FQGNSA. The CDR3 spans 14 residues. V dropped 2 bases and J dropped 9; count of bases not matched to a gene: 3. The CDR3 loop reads CASSLITGGSPLHF. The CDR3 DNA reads TGTGCCAGCAGCTTAATCACAGGGGGTTCACCCCTCCACTTT. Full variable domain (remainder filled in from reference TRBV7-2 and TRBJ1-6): GAGVSQSPSNKVTEKGKDVELRCDPISGHTALYWYRQSLGQGLEFLIYFQGNSAPDKSGLPSDRFSAERTGGSVSTLTIQRTQQEDSAVYLCASSLITGGSPLHFGNGTRLTVT.

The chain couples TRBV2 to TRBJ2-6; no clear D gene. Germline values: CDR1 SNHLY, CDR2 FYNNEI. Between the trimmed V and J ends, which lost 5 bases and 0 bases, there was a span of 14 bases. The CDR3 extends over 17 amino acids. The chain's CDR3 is CASSLRIPGSGANVLTF. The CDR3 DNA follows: TGTGCCAGCAGTCTTAGGATTCCGGGCTCTGGGGCCAACGTCCTGACTTTC.

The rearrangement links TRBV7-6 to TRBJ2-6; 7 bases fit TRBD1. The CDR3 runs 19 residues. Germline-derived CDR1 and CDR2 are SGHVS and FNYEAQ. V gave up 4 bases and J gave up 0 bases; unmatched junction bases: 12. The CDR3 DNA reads TGTGCCAGCAGCTATTTCAACCGACAGGGCCTCTCTGGGGCCAACGTCCTGACTTTC. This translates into CASSYFNRQGLSGANVLTF.

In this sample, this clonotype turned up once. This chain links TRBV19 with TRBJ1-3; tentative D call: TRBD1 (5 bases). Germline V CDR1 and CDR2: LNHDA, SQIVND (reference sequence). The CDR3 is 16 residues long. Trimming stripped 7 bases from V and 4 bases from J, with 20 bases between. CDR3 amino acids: CASITPFGTGGNTIYF. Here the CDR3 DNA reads TGTGCCAGTATAACCCCCTTCGGGACCGGGGGAAACACCATATATTTT.

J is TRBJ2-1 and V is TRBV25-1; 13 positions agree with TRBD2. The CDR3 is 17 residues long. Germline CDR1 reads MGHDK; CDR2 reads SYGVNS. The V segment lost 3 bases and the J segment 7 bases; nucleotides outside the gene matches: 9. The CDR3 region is CASSDPLGLAGDNEQFF. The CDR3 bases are TGTGCCAGCAGTGACCCTCTCGGACTAGCGGGAGATAATGAGCAGTTCTTC.

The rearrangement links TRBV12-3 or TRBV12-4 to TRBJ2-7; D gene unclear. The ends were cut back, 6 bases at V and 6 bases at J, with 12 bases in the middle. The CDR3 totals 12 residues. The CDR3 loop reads CASRDNGGEQYF. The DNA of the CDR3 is TGTGCCAGCAGAGACAACGGTGGCGAGCAGTACTTC.

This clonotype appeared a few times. The CDR3 region has the DNA TGTGCTACCCGGCCAGGGCCGAACACCGGGGAGCTGTTTTTT. Translating gives CATRPGPNTGELFF. This chain uses TRBV12-5 with TRBJ2-2; TRBD1 is a possible D gene (5 bases). Looked up from germline, CDR1 is LGHNT and CDR2 is FRNRAP. This CDR3 region has 14 residues. Trimming took off 10 bases at V and 0 bases at J, with 12 bases between the two ends. The full variable domain, in which reference TRBV12-5 and TRBJ2-2 provide the parts outside the CDR3, is DARVTQTPRHKVTEMGQEVTMRCQPILGHNTVFWYRQTMMQGLELLAYFRNRAPLDDSGMPKDRFSAEMPDATLATLKIQPSEPRDSAVYFCATRPGPNTGELFFGEGSRLTVL.

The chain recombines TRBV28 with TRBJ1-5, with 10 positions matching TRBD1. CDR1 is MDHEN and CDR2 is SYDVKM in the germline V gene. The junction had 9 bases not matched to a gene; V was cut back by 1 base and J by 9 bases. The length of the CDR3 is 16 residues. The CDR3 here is CASSLLGTGDRLPQHF. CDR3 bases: TGTGCCAGCAGTTTATTGGGGACAGGGGATCGGCTGCCCCAGCATTTT.

CDR3 nucleotide sequence: TGCGCCAGCAGCCAACAAGCTTCAGGGGCCACCGCGTCTGAAGCTTTCTTT. It encodes CASSQQASGATASEAFF. The chain couples TRBV4-1 to TRBJ1-1; a weak D match, TRBD1 (6 bases). The germline V gene encodes CDR1 MGHRA and CDR2 YSYEKL. V gave up 2 bases and J gave up 6 bases, with 22 bases separating them. The CDR3 is 17 amino acids.

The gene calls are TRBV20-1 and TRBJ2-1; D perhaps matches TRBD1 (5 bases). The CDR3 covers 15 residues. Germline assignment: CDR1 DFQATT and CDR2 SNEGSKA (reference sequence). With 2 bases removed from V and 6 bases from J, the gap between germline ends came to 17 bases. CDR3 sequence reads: CSARSPRGLSNEQFF. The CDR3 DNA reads TGCAGTGCTAGATCACCTAGGGGATTGTCCAATGAGCAGTTCTTC.

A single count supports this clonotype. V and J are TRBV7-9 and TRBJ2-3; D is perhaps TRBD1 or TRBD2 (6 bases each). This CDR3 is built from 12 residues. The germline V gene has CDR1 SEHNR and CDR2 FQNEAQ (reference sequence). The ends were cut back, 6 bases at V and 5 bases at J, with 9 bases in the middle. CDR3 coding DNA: TGTGCCAGCAGGGAGGGGGGAGATACGCAGTATTTT. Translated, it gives CASREGGDTQYF. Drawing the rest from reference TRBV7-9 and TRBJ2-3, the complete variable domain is DTGVSQNPRHKITKRGQNVTFRCDPISEHNRLYWYRQTLGQGPEFLTYFQNEAQLEKSRLLSDRFSAERPKGSFSTLEIQRTEQGDSAMYLCASREGGDTQYFGPGTRLTVL.

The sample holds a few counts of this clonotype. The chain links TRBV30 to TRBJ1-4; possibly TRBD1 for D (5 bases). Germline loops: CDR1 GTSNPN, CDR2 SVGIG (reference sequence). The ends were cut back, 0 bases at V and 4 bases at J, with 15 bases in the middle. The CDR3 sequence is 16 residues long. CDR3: CAWSVPGGAYNEKLFF. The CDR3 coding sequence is TGTGCCTGGAGTGTACCCGGGGGAGCCTATAATGAAAAACTGTTTTTT.

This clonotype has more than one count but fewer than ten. For the CDR3, the DNA is TGTGCCAGCAGCTTGGTGCGGGCCAACATTAACACCGGGGAGCTGTTTTTT. Its translation: CASSLVRANINTGELFF. The chain carries TRBV5-6 and TRBJ2-2; a possible D gene is TRBD2 (5 bases). Trimming left V 0 bases short and J 2 bases short, with 14 bases between. There are 17 residues in the CDR3. CDR1 and CDR2 (germline): SGHDT, YYEEEE. Based on the CDR3 plus reference TRBV5-6 and TRBJ2-2, the full variable domain is DAGVTQSPTHLIKTRGQQVTLRCSPKSGHDTVSWYQQALGQGPQFIFQYYEEEERQRGNFPDRFSGHQFPNYSSELNVNALLLGDSALYLCASSLVRANINTGELFFGEGSRLTVL.

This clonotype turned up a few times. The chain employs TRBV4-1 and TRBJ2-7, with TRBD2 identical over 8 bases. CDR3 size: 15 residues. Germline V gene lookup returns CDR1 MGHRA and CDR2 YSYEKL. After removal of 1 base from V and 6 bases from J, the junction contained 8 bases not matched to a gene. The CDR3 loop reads CASSQAGRAIPEQYF. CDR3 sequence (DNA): TGCGCCAGCAGCCAAGCCGGGAGGGCAATCCCCGAGCAGTACTTC.

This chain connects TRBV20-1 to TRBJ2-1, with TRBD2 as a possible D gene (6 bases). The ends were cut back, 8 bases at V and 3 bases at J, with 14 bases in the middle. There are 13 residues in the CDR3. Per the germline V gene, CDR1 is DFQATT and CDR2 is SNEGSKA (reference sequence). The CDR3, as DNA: TGCAGTTATGGGGAGGAAGTCTACAATGAGCAGTTCTTC. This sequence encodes CSYGEEVYNEQFF.